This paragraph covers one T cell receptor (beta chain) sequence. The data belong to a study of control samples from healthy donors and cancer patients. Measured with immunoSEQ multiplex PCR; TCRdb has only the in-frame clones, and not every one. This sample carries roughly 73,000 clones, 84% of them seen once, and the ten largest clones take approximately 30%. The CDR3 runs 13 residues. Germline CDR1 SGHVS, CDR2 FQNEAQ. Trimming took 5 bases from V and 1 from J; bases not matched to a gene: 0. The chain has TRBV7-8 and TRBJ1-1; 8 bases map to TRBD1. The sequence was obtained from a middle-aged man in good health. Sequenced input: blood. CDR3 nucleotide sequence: TGTGCCAGCAGCCAGGGGGCGAACACTGAAGCTTTCTTT. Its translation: CASSQGANTEAFF.